This TCR beta chain was retrieved from a study of CD8+ T cells in alopecia areata. Study results and caveats: Although TCR sharing was seen in mice, sharing across patients was less clear, possibly for HLA-related reasons. In scalp samples, resident alphabeta T cells of normal skin are also sequenced.

Concerning this clone itself: Its specificity is not known.

Germline assignment: CDR1 SGHRS and CDR2 YFSETQ. This CDR3 comprises 15 residues. Trimming stripped 0 bases from V and 1 base from J, with 10 bases between. Treatment meaning: oral pan-JAK inhibitor, 5-10 mg twice daily. Patients with alopecia areata provided lesional scalp punch biopsies as well as peripheral blood. The authors extracted RNA and reverse transcribed it into cDNA as the sequencing template. The protocol was immunoSEQ multiplex PCR, while the TCRdb copy is restricted to in-frame clones and leaves out a portion. The table has about 120,000 clones, about 50% seen once. The chain combines TRBV5-1 with TRBJ1-1; TRBD1 might be the D (5 bases). The sequenced sample was CD4+ T cells sorted from blood, obtained at week 4, from a patient treated with tofacitinib. This TCR was sampled from a human donor with alopecia areata. CDR3 sequence (DNA): TGCGCCAGCAGCTTGGTTGTGACAGCGAACACTGAAGCTTTCTTT. The encoded protein is CASSLVVTANTEAFF.